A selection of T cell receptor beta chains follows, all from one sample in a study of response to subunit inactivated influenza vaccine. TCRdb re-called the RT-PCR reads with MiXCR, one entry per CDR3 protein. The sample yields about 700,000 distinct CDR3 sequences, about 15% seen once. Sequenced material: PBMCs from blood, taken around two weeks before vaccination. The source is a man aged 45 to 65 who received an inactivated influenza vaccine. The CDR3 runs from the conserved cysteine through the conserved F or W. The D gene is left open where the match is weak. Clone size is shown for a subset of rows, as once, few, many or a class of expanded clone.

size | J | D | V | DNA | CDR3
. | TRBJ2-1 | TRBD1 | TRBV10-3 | TGTGCCATCAGTGGACAGGGGAATAATTACAATGAGCAGTTCTTC | CAISGQGNNYNEQFF
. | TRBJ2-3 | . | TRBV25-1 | TGTGCCAGCAGTGTAGGCGTCGCGGGGACAGATACGCAGTATTTT | CASSVGVAGTDTQYF
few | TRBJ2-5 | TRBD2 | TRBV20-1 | TGCAGTGCTAGGTTCCGGGGGGAAGAGACCCAGTACTTC | CSARFRGEETQYF
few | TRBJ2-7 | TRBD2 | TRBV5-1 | TGCGCCAGCAGCTCCCCCGGGACTAGCGGGAGAGGCTCCTACGAGCAGTACTTC | CASSSPGTSGRGSYEQYF
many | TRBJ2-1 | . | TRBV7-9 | TGTGCCAGCAGCTCCAGGAGTTACAATGAGCAGTTCTTC | CASSSRSYNEQFF
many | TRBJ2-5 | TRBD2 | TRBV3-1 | TGTGCCAGCAGCCAAGGGTCGGGGGGGCGAGAGACCCAGTACTTC | CASSQGSGGRETQYF
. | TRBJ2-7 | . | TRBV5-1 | TGCGCCAGCAGCTCGAGGACAGATGCCTACGAGCAGTACTTC | CASSSRTDAYEQYF
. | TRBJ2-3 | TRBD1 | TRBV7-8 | TGTGCCAGCAGCTCAGGACCGGGACAGCCAGATACGCAGTATTTT | CASSSGPGQPDTQYF
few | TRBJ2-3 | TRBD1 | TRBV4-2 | TGTGCCAGCAGCCAAGTGGCGACAGGGGGTACAGATACGCAGTATTTT | CASSQVATGGTDTQYF
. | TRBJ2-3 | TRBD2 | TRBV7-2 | TGTGCCAGCAGCTTAGGGGCTGCGGGGGGCCCAAATACGCAGTATTTT | CASSLGAAGGPNTQYF
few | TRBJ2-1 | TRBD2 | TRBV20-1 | TGCAGTGCTAGAGATCGCAGCGGGAAGGTCAATGAGCAGTTCTTC | CSARDRSGKVNEQFF
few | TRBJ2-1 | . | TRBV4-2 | TGTGCCAGCAGCCAAGCTTCACTTTCCTACAATGAGCAGTTCTTC | CASSQASLSYNEQFF
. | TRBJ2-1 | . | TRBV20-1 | TGCAGTACATTTTACACCTACAATGAGCAGTTCTTC | CSTFYTYNEQFF
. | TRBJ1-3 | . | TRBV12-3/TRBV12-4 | TGTGCCAGCAGTGCCGGGCCCCTGCTGGGAAACACCATATATTTT | CASSAGPLLGNTIYF
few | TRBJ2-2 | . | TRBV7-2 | TGTGCCAGCAGCTTAGACACAGGGAGGTCAGCCGGGGAGCTGTTTTTT | CASSLDTGRSAGELFF
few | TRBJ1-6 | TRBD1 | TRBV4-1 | TGTGCCAGCAGCCAAGATCAGGGGGCCTCCTATAATTCACCCCTCCACTTT | CASSQDQGASYNSPLHF
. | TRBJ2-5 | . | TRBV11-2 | TGTGCCAGCAGCTTAGGTCAAGGGTCCAAGGAGACCCAGTACTTC | CASSLGQGSKETQYF
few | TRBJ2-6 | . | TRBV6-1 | TGTGCCAGCAGTACCCCGGGGGGGGCCAACGTCCTGACTTTC | CASSTPGGANVLTF